This T cell receptor (beta chain) was profiled in a study of CD8+CD57+ T cells in acquired aplastic anemia. Profiling of TCR beta VDJ combinations and CDR3 sequences used genomic DNA as template. One entry per CDR3 protein results from TCRdb running MiXCR on the reads. The sample holds around 200,000 distinct CDR3 sequences, about half seen once. This clonotype occurred once. Previously, flow cytometry had revealed CD8+CD57+ cell expansion in the patients chosen for sequencing. The specimen was sorted CD4+, CD8+, or CD8+CD57+ T cells (not recorded which) from PBMCs. This clonotype was obtained from a human donor with aplastic anemia.

This CDR3 reads CASSVAFGKETQYF. The CDR3 DNA follows: TGTGCCAGCAGCGTAGCATTTGGGAAAGAGACCCAGTACTTC. The chain couples TRBV9 to TRBJ2-5; D gene ambiguous. The CDR3 consists of 14 residues. Germline lookup yields CDR1 SGDLS and CDR2 YYNGEE. The germline V and J ends were trimmed by 0 bases and 3 bases, with 9 bases remaining between them.